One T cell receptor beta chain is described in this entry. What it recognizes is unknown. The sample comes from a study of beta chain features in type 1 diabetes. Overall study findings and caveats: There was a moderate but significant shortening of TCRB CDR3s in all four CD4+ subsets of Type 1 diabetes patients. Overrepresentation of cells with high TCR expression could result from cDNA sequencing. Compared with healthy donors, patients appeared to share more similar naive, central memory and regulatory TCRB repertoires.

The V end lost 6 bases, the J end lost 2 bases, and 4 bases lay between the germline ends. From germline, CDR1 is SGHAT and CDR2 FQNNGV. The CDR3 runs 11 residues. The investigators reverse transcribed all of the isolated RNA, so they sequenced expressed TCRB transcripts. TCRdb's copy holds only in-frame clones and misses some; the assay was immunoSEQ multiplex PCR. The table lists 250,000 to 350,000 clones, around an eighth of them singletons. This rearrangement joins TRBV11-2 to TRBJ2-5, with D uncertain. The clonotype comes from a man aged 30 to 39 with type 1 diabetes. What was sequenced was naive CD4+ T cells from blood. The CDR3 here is CASRAQETQYF. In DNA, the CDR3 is TGTGCCAGCAGGGCACAAGAGACCCAGTACTTC.